What follows are 2 T cell receptor beta chains derived from one specimen sequenced in a study of blood T cell repertoires in COVID-19. Measured with immunoSEQ multiplex PCR; TCRdb has only the in-frame clones, and not every one. The data show 60,000 to 90,000 clones, around four fifths seen once. The specimen was peripheral blood. The receptor set was obtained from a man in his sixties with acute or convalescent COVID-19.

The chain's CDR3 is CASSEGSTADTQYF. Here the CDR3 DNA reads TGCGCCAGCAGTGAGGGTAGCACGGCAGATACGCAGTATTTT. The chain uses TRBV10-2 and TRBJ2-3; D call uncertain. Trimming took 2 bases from V and 4 from J, leaving 10 bases between them. Germline-derived CDR1 and CDR2 are WSHSY and SAAADI. The CDR3 runs 14 residues.

This clone was seen once. The J gene is TRBJ2-3, the V gene TRBV7-3, with D possibly being TRBD2 (6 bases). Trimming shortened V by 5 bases and J by 4 bases, and 13 bases separated the two germline ends. CDR3 length: 14 amino acids. CDR1 SGHTA and CDR2 FQGTGA come from the germline V gene. CDR3 region: CASSAGSGPDTQYF. The CDR3 region has the DNA TGTGCCAGCAGCGCCGGTAGCGGTCCAGATACGCAGTATTTT.